Presented here are 12 T cell receptor beta chains from one specimen sequenced in a study of control samples from healthy donors and cancer patients. Repertoires were generated with immunoSEQ multiplex PCR, while TCRdb's copy carries only in-frame clones and drops some. The data contain about 96,000 clones, 85% to 95% of them seen just once; the ten biggest clones take up less than 10%. The sample taken for sequencing was blood. The receptor source for this set is a man in his late teens or twenties in good health.

The gene calls are TRBV4-3 and TRBJ1-1; no clear D. CDR1 and CDR2 from the germline V gene are LGHNA and YSLEER. V was trimmed by 3 bases and J by 5 bases, leaving 13 bases between them. This CDR3 comprises 14 residues. The CDR3 spells CASSQTVLGTEAFF. The CDR3 nucleotides are TGCGCCAGCAGCCAGACCGTCCTGGGGACTGAAGCTTTCTTT.

This chain connects TRBV5-6 to TRBJ2-7; the match to TRBD1 covers 11 bases. The CDR3 has 15 amino acids. V shed 5 bases, J shed 5 bases, and the junction held 9 bases outside the gene matches. The germline V gene encodes CDR1 SGHDT and CDR2 YYEEEE. The CDR3 loop is CASSQGRDRGDEQYF. The CDR3 nucleotides read TGTGCCAGCAGTCAAGGCCGGGACAGGGGGGACGAGCAGTACTTC.

This clone was observed a handful of times. V is TRBV7-2 and J is TRBJ2-5, with D perhaps TRBD2 (5 bases). The germline V gene has CDR1 SGHTA and CDR2 FQGNSA. The CDR3 extends over 15 amino acids. V was shortened by 2 bases and J by 5 bases, with 15 bases between the two germline ends. The CDR3 DNA reads as TGTGCCAGCAGCTTATCCGCTCTAAGGAGGGAGACCCAGTACTTC. This gives the protein CASSLSALRRETQYF.

The chain has TRBV27 and TRBJ1-1, with 7 bases lining up with TRBD1. V was clipped by 6 bases and J by 5 bases; unmatched bases: 9. The CDR3 loop spans 14 amino acids. The germline V gene encodes CDR1 MNHEY and CDR2 SMNVEV (reference sequence). The CDR3 DNA reads as TGTGCCAGCAGCAGTGACAGGGACTGGACTGAAGCTTTCTTT. Its protein is CASSSDRDWTEAFF.

DNA of the CDR3: TGCGCCAGCAGTGAGTCTTGGGACAGGGGTGGGCCCCAGCATTTT. It is translated as CASSESWDRGGPQHF. V and J are TRBV10-2 and TRBJ1-5; TRBD1 matches at 10 bases. Germline V gene lookup returns CDR1 WSHSY and CDR2 SAAADI. CDR3 length equals 15 residues. V dropped 0 bases and J dropped 9; count of bases not matched to a gene: 5.

V gene TRBV3-1 (or the pseudogene TRBV3-2) combines with J gene TRBJ1-3, with TRBD1 matching over 8 bases. V was pared by 1 base and J by 4 bases, with 6 bases of the junction left unmatched. CDR3 length: 16 amino acids. Germline CDR1 reads LGHDT; CDR2 reads YNNKEL (reference sequence). The CDR3 spells CASSQGTGFSGNTIYF. Written as DNA, the CDR3 is TGTGCCAGCAGCCAAGGGACAGGGTTCTCCGGAAACACCATATATTTT.

The genes are TRBV7-3 and TRBJ2-7; 7 bases line up with TRBD1. This CDR3 has 14 residues. Germline CDR1 SGHTA, CDR2 FQGTGA. V shed 5 bases and J 1 base; nucleotides not matched to a gene: 5. CDR3 coding DNA: TGTGCCAGCAGCCCTGGGGACAGTTCCTACGAGCAGTACTTC. Its translation is CASSPGDSSYEQYF.

This chain links TRBV30 with TRBJ2-7; 7 bases fit TRBD1. The trim removed 4 bases at V and 1 base at J, leaving 4 bases unmatched. Germline CDR1 and CDR2: GTSNPN and SVGIG (reference sequence). CDR3 size: 13 residues. The CDR3 spells CAWTTGVSYEQYF. The CDR3, as DNA: TGTGCCTGGACAACAGGGGTTTCCTACGAGCAGTACTTC.

The chain joins TRBV15 to TRBJ2-7; D is unresolved. The CDR3 has 15 amino acids. Looked up from germline, CDR1 is LNHNV and CDR2 is YYDKDF (reference sequence). Deletions cut 5 bases from V and 3 bases from J, with 17 bases between. This chain's CDR3 is CATSVSLAVGYEQYF. For the CDR3, the DNA is TGTGCCACCAGCGTCTCTTTGGCGGTGGGCTACGAGCAGTACTTC.

V usage is TRBV6-6 and J usage is TRBJ2-7; tentative D call: TRBD2 (6 bases). CDR1 is MNHNY and CDR2 is SVGAGI in the germline V gene (reference sequence). V lost 5 bases, J lost 2 bases, and 13 bases lay in between. The CDR3 has 14 residues. CDR3 sequence (DNA): TGTGCCAGCAGTGGGACCGGAGGGACCTACGAGCAGTACTTC. Translating it yields CASSGTGGTYEQYF.

The chain links TRBV19 to TRBJ1-5, with 8 bases fitting TRBD1. In germline, CDR1 is LNHDA, CDR2 SQIVND (reference sequence). V lost 6 bases to trimming and J lost 3 bases; unmatched junction nucleotides: 13. There are 17 residues in the CDR3. The CDR3 protein is CASSPTGADLFNQPQHF. CDR3 in DNA: TGTGCCAGTAGCCCGACAGGGGCCGACCTCTTCAATCAGCCCCAGCATTTT.

In DNA form, the CDR3 reads TGCGCCACCAAAAGAGGTGGGGGCGAGTATGAAAAACTGTTTTTT. Translation: CATKRGGGEYEKLFF. The rearrangement joins TRBV5-1 to TRBJ1-4; possible D gene TRBD1, 6 bases. V was clipped by 9 bases and J by 6 bases, with 21 bases between them. The CDR3 contains 15 residues. Germline CDR1 is SGHRS and CDR2 is YFSETQ.